The clone carrying this T cell receptor beta chain was counted many times. TRAV and TRBV primers primed cDNA for both TCRalpha and TCRbeta. TCRs were put through approximately 20 PCR cycles of amplification with Phusion. A constant-region primer and the V-primer adapter served as the primer pair. TCRdb re-called the reads through MiXCR, storing one row per CDR3 protein. The data show some 46,000 distinct CDR3 sequences, 25% seen once. These data originate in a study of low-dose radiotherapy and immunotherapy resistance in tumors. Study-level background: The patients were given nivolumab 240 mg every two weeks and ipilimumab 1 mg/kg every six weeks, through an intravenous route.

Time point specified: after trial treatment. As to treatment: LDRT plus nivolumab, ipilimumab, low-dose cyclophosphamide and aspirin (RACIN trial). This CDR3 region has 14 residues. Germline-derived CDR1 and CDR2 are SGHAT and FQDESV (reference sequence). V shed 6 bases and J 3 bases; nucleotides not matched to a gene: 5. The TCR comes from a male donor with prostate cancer. The sample consisted of PBMCs, taken after low-dose radiotherapy plus immunotherapy. The gene calls are TRBV11-1 and TRBJ2-7, with TRBD2 matching over 10 bases. CDR3 sequence reads: CASRSGLASYEQYF. CDR3 DNA sequence: TGTGCCAGCAGGTCGGGACTAGCGAGCTACGAGCAGTACTTC.